The 30 T cell receptor beta chains presented below share a single source sample, sequenced in a study of blood T cells in healthy people across ages. Alongside a J-beta primer mix, a sample-barcoded 5' primer served in a second PCR lasting about 6 to 11 cycles. TCRdb reanalysed the 5' RACE reads using MiXCR and keeps one entry per CDR3 protein. The sample carries 760,000 or so distinct CDR3 sequences, 20% to 25% recorded once. These data were also reused for a study on T cells of mothers and their children.

The sample taken for sequencing was blood. All receptors come from a boy aged 10-17 years in good health.

This clonotype showed up just a few times. V usage is TRBV12-3 or TRBV12-4 and J usage is TRBJ1-4, with D maybe TRBD1 (5 bases). The length of the CDR3 is 12 residues. V was cut by 6 bases and J by 8 bases, with 10 bases left in between. Written as DNA, the CDR3 is TGTGCCAGCAGCCGGGACCTGGAAAAACTGTTTTTT. The encoded protein is CASSRDLEKLFF.

This sequence joins TRBV9 and TRBJ2-7, with TRBD2 identical over 10 bases. TRBJ2-5 explains the end of the DNA better; the J call may be wrong. The germline V gene has CDR1 SGDLS and CDR2 YYNGEE. The CDR3 sequence is 16 residues long. CDR3 in DNA: TGTGCCAGCAGCGTAGAAGCGGGAGGGCCGTGGGAGACCCAGTACTTC. Protein product: CASSVEAGGPWETQYF.

This chain connects TRBV12-3 or TRBV12-4 to TRBJ1-3; a weak D match, TRBD1 (6 bases). Trimming left V 8 bases short and J 2 bases short, with 13 bases between. This CDR3 contains 14 residues. As DNA, the CDR3 is TGTGCCAGCGGAACAGGGCACCCTGGAAACACCATATATTTT. This gives the protein CASGTGHPGNTIYF.

A word on this clonotype: One end of the junction fails to match germline, which may point to a read error. The chain carries TRBV28 and TRBJ1-2; D perhaps matches TRBD1 (6 bases). The V gene's germline CDR1 is MDHEN and CDR2 SYDVKM. This CDR3 has 14 residues. The CDR3 bases are TGTGCCAGCAATTTACGGGGGGCCAATGATGGCTACACCTTC. Amino acids: CASNLRGANDGYTF.

The CDR3 protein is CSGGTVGDTQYF. CDR3 nucleotides: TGTTCCGGGGGCACCGTTGGAGATACGCAGTATTTT. This chain connects TRBV7-9 to TRBJ2-3; the D gene could be TRBD1 or TRBD2 (6 bases each). CDR3 size: 12 residues. Germline V gives CDR1 SEHNR, CDR2 FQNEAQ (reference sequence).

This clonotype occurred a few times. The chain has TRBV28 and TRBJ2-5; maybe TRBD1 (7 bases). The ends were cut back, 7 bases at V and 5 bases at J, with 20 bases in the middle. The CDR3 contains 15 residues. CDR1 and CDR2 (germline): MDHEN, SYDVKM. CDR3 sequence: CASKRDRQAGETQYF. In DNA form, the CDR3 reads TGTGCCAGCAAACGGGACAGACAGGCGGGGGAGACCCAGTACTTC.

This chain connects TRBV2 to TRBJ2-5, with D possibly being TRBD2 (6 bases). Between the trimmed V and J ends, which lost 8 bases and 2 bases, there was a span of 15 bases. The CDR3 is 14 amino acids. In germline, CDR1 is SNHLY, CDR2 FYNNEI. The CDR3 reads CASGAGTEQETQYF. CDR3 sequence (DNA): TGTGCCAGCGGGGCGGGGACGGAGCAAGAGACCCAGTACTTC.

This clonotype was seen a few times. CDR3 protein: CASSPHQDTQYF. CDR3 sequence (DNA): TGTGCCAGCAGCCCACATCAAGATACGCAGTATTTT. The chain has TRBV9 and TRBJ2-3; no clear D. Germline assignment: CDR1 SGDLS and CDR2 YYNGEE. There are 12 residues in the CDR3. With 4 bases removed from V and 5 bases from J, the gap between germline ends came to 8 bases.

This chain connects TRBV14 to TRBJ2-5, with 7 positions matching TRBD2. The J call may be wrong; the DNA end is better matched by TRBJ2-1. The CDR3 is 16 amino acids. Per germline, CDR1 SGHDN and CDR2 FVKESK. This CDR3 reads CASSQLGGSEYNEQFF. The CDR3 DNA follows: TGTGCCAGCAGCCAACTTGGCGGGAGTGAGTACAATGAGCAGTTCTTC.

The rearrangement links TRBV20-1 to TRBJ2-6; 8 positions match TRBD1. V shed 7 bases, J shed 1 base, and the junction held 15 bases outside the gene matches. The CDR3 sequence is 18 residues long. The V gene's germline CDR1 is DFQATT and CDR2 SNEGSKA (reference sequence). The CDR3 bases are TGCAGTGGCTTAGGGGCCCCAGGGGGCGGTTCTGGGGCCAACGTCCTGACTTTC. Amino acids: CSGLGAPGGGSGANVLTF.

This clonotype was observed a handful of times. Germline is not matched at one junction end, which may reflect a read error. This rearrangement joins TRBV5-4 to TRBJ2-3; 12 bases match TRBD2. CDR3 length: 16 amino acids. Germline lookup yields CDR1 SGHNT and CDR2 YYREEE (reference sequence). In DNA form, the CDR3 reads TGCGCCAGCAGCGCGGGGACTAGCGGGAGCACAGATACGCAGTATTTT. Translated: CASSAGTSGSTDTQYF. The variable domain in full, with the rest retrieved from reference TRBV5-4 and TRBJ2-3, is ETGVTQSPTHLIKTRGQQVTLRCSSQSGHNTVSWYQQALGQGPQFIFQYYREEENGRGNFPPRFSGLQFPNYSSELNVNALELDDSALYLCASSAGTSGSTDTQYFGPGTRLTVL.

The rearrangement uses TRBV20-1 and TRBJ2-3; TRBD2 matches 9 bases. Trimming took 6 bases from V and 5 from J; bases not matched to a gene: 12. The CDR3 consists of 15 residues. Germline V gives CDR1 DFQATT, CDR2 SNEGSKA (reference sequence). CDR3 amino acids: CSANPGLAGRDTQYF. The CDR3 coding sequence is TGCAGTGCCAACCCGGGGCTAGCGGGAAGAGATACGCAGTATTTT.

This clonotype was seen just once. This rearrangement joins TRBV12-3 or TRBV12-4 to TRBJ2-2; possible D gene TRBD2, 5 bases. Trimming shortened V by 6 bases and J by 3 bases, and 8 bases separated the two germline ends. This CDR3 comprises 13 residues. Here the CDR3 reads CASSGLYTGELFF. The CDR3 DNA reads TGTGCCAGCAGCGGACTGTACACCGGGGAGCTGTTTTTT.

This chain links TRBV9 with TRBJ2-5, with TRBD2 identical over 8 bases. The CDR3 runs to 16 residues. Germline CDR1 and CDR2: SGDLS and YYNGEE. After removal of 4 bases from V and 1 base from J, the junction contained 9 bases not matched to a gene. The CDR3 coding sequence is TGTGCCAGCAGCCCCGGGACTAGACGATCCCAAGAGACCCAGTACTTC. Protein product: CASSPGTRRSQETQYF.

This clonotype was seen only a few times. The chain is built from TRBV10-3 and TRBJ1-2; D is possibly TRBD1 (5 bases). CDR3 length: 12 residues. The ends were cut back, 3 bases at V and 7 bases at J, with 9 bases in the middle. In germline, CDR1 is ENHRY, CDR2 SYGVKD. CDR3 DNA sequence: TGTGCCATCAGTGAAGGGGAAGCTGGCTACACCTTC. Its translation is CAISEGEAGYTF.

The J gene is TRBJ2-3, the V gene TRBV2; D gene unclear. This CDR3 region has 12 residues. Trimming shortened V by 10 bases and J by 5 bases, and 13 bases separated the two germline ends. Germline V gene sequence: CDR1 SNHLY, CDR2 FYNNEI. The CDR3 DNA reads TGTGCCACCATTAGTTACTTAGATACGCAGTATTTT. This codes for CATISYLDTQYF.

The CDR3, as DNA: TGTGCCAGCAGCGACCCGCTAGCGTCCTACAATGAGCAGTTCTTC. Translation gives CASSDPLASYNEQFF. The chain has TRBV7-9 and TRBJ2-1, with a weak D call TRBD2 (6 bases). V lost 5 bases and J 1 base, leaving 12 bases between the germline ends. The CDR3 is made up of 15 amino acids. Germline-derived CDR1 and CDR2 are SEHNR and FQNEAQ (reference sequence).

The rearrangement joins TRBV5-1 to TRBJ2-7, with 9 bases fitting TRBD2. Germline-derived CDR1 and CDR2 are SGHRS and YFSETQ. CDR3 length equals 14 residues. V lost 3 bases, J lost 3 bases, and 4 bases stayed unmatched. CDR3 nucleotide sequence: TGCGCCAGCAGCTCGACTAGCGGACACTACGAGCAGTACTTC. Its protein product is CASSSTSGHYEQYF.

This clonotype showed up just a few times. This chain connects TRBV12-5 to TRBJ2-5; TRBD1 agrees at 8 bases. V gave up 3 bases and J gave up 4 bases; unmatched junction bases: 1. This CDR3 spans 13 amino acids. Germline CDR1 and CDR2: LGHNT and FRNRAP. The CDR3 DNA reads TGTGCTAGTGGTTTCGGGACAGGAGAGACCCAGTACTTC. Protein sequence: CASGFGTGETQYF.

The rearrangement joins TRBV5-1 to TRBJ2-1; 8 bases agree with TRBD2. Germline V gene data show CDR1 as SGHRS and CDR2 as YFSETQ. The ends lost 6 bases at V and 5 bases at J; junction bases unmatched: 13. The CDR3 spans 16 residues. The CDR3 sequence: CASNFKGAGGNNEQFF. The CDR3 coding sequence is TGCGCCAGCAATTTCAAGGGTGCGGGGGGAAACAATGAGCAGTTCTTC. The whole variable domain, filled in from reference TRBV5-1 and TRBJ2-1, reads KAGVTQTPRYLIKTRGQQVTLSCSPISGHRSVSWYQQTPGQGLQFLFEYFSETQRNKGNFPGRFSGRQFSNSRSEMNVSTLELGDSALYLCASNFKGAGGNNEQFFGPGTRLTVL.

This clonotype came up a few times. J is TRBJ1-1 and V is TRBV3-1; tentative D call: TRBD1 (6 bases). CDR1 and CDR2 from the germline V gene are LGHDT and YNNKEL (reference sequence). The CDR3 is 13 residues long. The V gene lost 1 base and the J gene lost 8 bases, with 11 bases spanning the gap. CDR3 loop: CASSQGGGAEAFF. The CDR3 coding sequence is TGTGCCAGCAGCCAAGGAGGGGGGGCGGAAGCTTTCTTT.

In its sample, this clonotype was seen a few times. V is TRBV2 and J is TRBJ2-3, with 9 bases fitting TRBD2. The CDR3 has 15 residues. Germline V lookup: CDR1 SNHLY, CDR2 FYNNEI. Trimming cost V 4 bases and J 4 bases; bases outside gene matches: 6. The CDR3 here is CASSVYAGGSDTQYF. In nucleotides, the CDR3 is TGTGCCAGCAGTGTTTATGCGGGGGGGTCAGATACGCAGTATTTT.

This clonotype was detected only a few times. The chain carries TRBV27 and TRBJ2-7, with 9 bases aligning to TRBD1. Germline V gene lookup returns CDR1 MNHEY and CDR2 SMNVEV (reference sequence). The length of the CDR3 is 13 residues. The junction had 8 bases not matched to a gene; V was cut back by 9 bases and J by 5 bases. In nucleotides, the CDR3 is TGTGCCAGACCCGGGACAGGGATGCACGAGCAGTACTTC. This gives the protein CARPGTGMHEQYF.

The V call is TRBV19, the J call TRBJ2-6; D call uncertain. V dropped 5 bases and J dropped 2 bases, with 10 bases sitting between them. The CDR3 runs 15 residues. Germline lookup yields CDR1 LNHDA and CDR2 SQIVND (reference sequence). DNA for the CDR3: TGTGCCAGTAGTCCCGCTCACACTGGGGCCAACGTCCTGACTTTC. Amino acid sequence: CASSPAHTGANVLTF.

The table lists this clonotype with a few counts. The chain uses TRBV5-4 and TRBJ2-1; possible D gene TRBD2, 5 bases. Trimming took off 0 bases at V and 2 bases at J, with 6 bases between the two ends. CDR3 length: 14 amino acids. The germline V gene encodes CDR1 SGHNT and CDR2 YYREEE (reference sequence). This CDR3 reads CASSLVGAYNEQFF. CDR3 sequence (DNA): TGTGCCAGCAGCTTGGTCGGGGCCTACAATGAGCAGTTCTTC.

This clonotype was detected a few times. V is TRBV12-3 or TRBV12-4 and J is TRBJ1-1; D is unresolved. This CDR3 has 12 residues. Trimming shortened V by 1 base and J by 8 bases, and 8 bases separated the two germline ends. The CDR3 coding sequence is TGTGCCAGCAGTTTAGGTTCATGGGAAGCTTTCTTT. Translating it yields CASSLGSWEAFF.

The chain couples TRBV29-1 to TRBJ2-3; D is unclear. V shed 0 bases and J shed 5 bases, with 18 bases lying between them. Germline CDR1 SQVTM, CDR2 ANQGSEA. The CDR3 is 16 residues long. This CDR3 is CSVEDQGGGGVDTQYF. CDR3 coding DNA: TGCAGCGTTGAAGATCAAGGTGGCGGCGGTGTAGATACGCAGTATTTT.

This chain connects TRBV7-9 to TRBJ2-7; D not resolved. CDR3 length: 11 amino acids. V was clipped by 10 bases and J by 6 bases, with 13 bases between them. Germline CDR1 reads SEHNR; CDR2 reads FQNEAQ (reference sequence). In nucleotides, the CDR3 is TGTGCCATCCCGGTGGGTGGCGAGCAGTACTTC. Translated: CAIPVGGEQYF.

This clonotype was detected a few times. The gene calls are TRBV7-8 and TRBJ2-7; TRBD1 aligns across 10 bases. Germline lookup yields CDR1 SGHVS and CDR2 FQNEAQ. V lost 3 bases and J lost 4; bases outside the gene matches: 9. CDR3 length equals 16 residues. In DNA, the CDR3 is TGTGCCAGCAGCTTCCGGGACAGGGGTAGTTTGTACGAGCAGTACTTC. Translation: CASSFRDRGSLYEQYF. The entire variable domain, with the rest obtained from reference TRBV7-8 and TRBJ2-7, is as follows: GAGVSQSPRYKVAKRGQDVALRCDPISGHVSLFWYQQALGQGPEFLTYFQNEAQLDKSGLPSDRFFAERPEGSVSTLKIQRTQQEDSAVYLCASSFRDRGSLYEQYFGPGTRLTVT.

This clonotype was counted only a few times. DNA of the CDR3: TGCAGCGTTGAAAAGGAAGCGGGAGTCGAAGCAGATACGCAGTATTTT. It translates to CSVEKEAGVEADTQYF. The chain combines TRBV29-1 with TRBJ2-3; 8 positions match TRBD2. With 2 bases clipped from V and 4 bases from J, the junction kept 11 bases outside the gene matches. This CDR3 is 16 amino acids long. Germline CDR1 and CDR2: SQVTM and ANQGSEA.